Included here is one T cell receptor beta chain sequence, with context. This specimen belongs to a study of blood T cell repertoires in COVID-19. Study-wide context: Italy, Spain and the United States were the sources of the convalescent and acute COVID-19 samples. The cDNA or gDNA used as material had been derived from T cells, B-cell-depleted T cells, or PBMCs.

The CDR3 spans 13 residues. V was cut by 6 bases and J by 1 base, with 9 bases left in between. Per the study methods: Amplification of reference gene primers was used by the study to estimate nucleated cell counts. Data came from immunoSEQ multiplex PCR; TCRdb stores just in-frame clones and leaves some out. The V and J calls and the clone size are those of that table, but D and trimming were determined from the DNA. The table has some 150,000 clones, more than 70% seen once; the top ten hold 4.5% to 6%. The chain combines TRBV12-3 or TRBV12-4 with TRBJ1-1; D remains ambiguous. Specimen: peripheral blood. The source of this sequence is a woman between 50 and 59 years old with acute or convalescent COVID-19. The CDR3 DNA follows: TGTGCCAGCAGCAACAACCGGAACACTGAAGCTTTCTTT. Translated: CASSNNRNTEAFF.